The 10 T cell receptor beta chains in this list originate from one sample, sequenced in a study of cytomegalovirus exposure and HLA in healthy donors. It was with 60 Vbeta and 13 Jbeta primers that the PCR ran. Data came from immunoSEQ multiplex PCR; TCRdb stores just in-frame clones and leaves some out. The sample contains 75,000 to 90,000 clones, around four fifths of which appear only once. Sample: PBMCs. The receptors stem from a woman in her forties in good health and CMV-seropositive.

V usage is TRBV19 and J usage is TRBJ2-7; perhaps TRBD1 as D (7 bases). This CDR3 region has 14 residues. The V and J ends lost 9 bases and 6 bases respectively, with 21 bases between them. The V gene's germline CDR1 is LNHDA and CDR2 SQIVND (reference sequence). The CDR3 sequence: CASGAGGLGVEQYF. DNA of the CDR3: TGTGCCAGCGGGGCAGGGGGGCTAGGGGTCGAGCAGTACTTC. Full variable domain (missing parts from reference TRBV19 and TRBJ2-7): DGGITQSPKYLFRKEGQNVTLSCEQNLNHDAMYWYRQDPGQGLRLIYYSQIVNDFQKGDIAEGYSVSREKKESFPLTVTSAQKNPTAFYLCASGAGGLGVEQYFGPGTRLTVT.

This chain joins TRBV19 and TRBJ1-2; 9 nucleotides align to TRBD1. The CDR3 contains 14 residues. The germline V gene has CDR1 LNHDA and CDR2 SQIVND (reference sequence). Trimming at V came to 6 bases and at J to 3 bases, leaving 5 bases not matched to a gene. CDR3 protein: CASRKQGADYGYTF. Written as DNA, the CDR3 is TGTGCCAGTAGAAAACAGGGGGCGGACTATGGCTACACCTTC.

This chain links TRBV2 with TRBJ2-7, with 7 bases fitting TRBD1. Germline loops: CDR1 SNHLY, CDR2 FYNNEI. V dropped 5 bases and J dropped 0; count of bases not matched to a gene: 4. The CDR3 length is 14 residues. The CDR3 protein is CASSPRQGSYEQYF. The CDR3 DNA reads as TGTGCCAGCAGTCCTAGACAGGGCTCCTACGAGCAGTACTTC.

The gene calls are TRBV28 and TRBJ2-2; 9 nucleotides line up with TRBD2. Germline assignment: CDR1 MDHEN and CDR2 SYDVKM. Losses at the gene ends were 8 bases for V and 4 bases for J; bases not matched to a gene: 11. This CDR3 has 16 amino acids. CDR3 protein: CASFQRGAGPTGELFF. CDR3 nucleotides: TGTGCCAGCTTCCAGCGGGGGGCGGGTCCCACCGGGGAGCTGTTTTTT. Drawing the rest from reference TRBV28 and TRBJ2-2, the complete variable domain is DVKVTQSSRYLVKRTGEKVFLECVQDMDHENMFWYRQDPGLGLRLIYFSYDVKMKEKGDIPEGYSVSREKKERFSLILESASTNQTSMYLCASFQRGAGPTGELFFGEGSRLTVL.

The chain has TRBV7-8 and TRBJ2-1; TRBD2 matches 8 bases. CDR1 and CDR2 (germline): SGHVS, FQNEAQ. This CDR3 has 15 residues. V trimming: 3 bases; J trimming: 5 bases; junction bases outside the gene matches: 6. Written as DNA, the CDR3 is TGTGCCAGCAGCTTGGCTAGCGGGTCCCACAATGAGCAGTTCTTC. Translated: CASSLASGSHNEQFF. The complete variable domain, with remaining parts taken from reference TRBV7-8 and TRBJ2-1, reads GAGVSQSPRYKVAKRGQDVALRCDPISGHVSLFWYQQALGQGPEFLTYFQNEAQLDKSGLPSDRFFAERPEGSVSTLKIQRTQQEDSAVYLCASSLASGSHNEQFFGPGTRLTVL.

This chain links TRBV6-1 with TRBJ2-2, with D tentatively TRBD2 (6 bases). Per germline, CDR1 MNHNS and CDR2 SASEGT. V lost 3 bases and J lost 6, with 17 bases in between. The CDR3 length is 16 residues. CDR3: CASSDRGTVFSGELFF. Written as DNA, the CDR3 is TGTGCCAGCAGTGACCGGGGGACGGTATTTTCCGGGGAGCTGTTTTTT.

This clone turned up a few times. The chain employs TRBV29-1 and TRBJ1-1; no reliable D call. Trimming shortened V by 3 bases and J by 0 bases, and 5 bases separated the two germline ends. The CDR3 totals 12 residues. Germline V gene sequence: CDR1 SQVTM, CDR2 ANQGSEA. CDR3 sequence reads: CSVDSMNTEAFF. DNA of the CDR3: TGCAGCGTTGACTCTATGAACACTGAAGCTTTCTTT. The complete variable domain, with remaining parts taken from reference TRBV29-1 and TRBJ1-1, reads SAVISQKPSRDICQRGTSLTIQCQVDSQVTMMFWYRQQPGQSLTLIATANQGSEATYESGFVIDKFPISRPNLTFSTLTVSNMSPEDSSIYLCSVDSMNTEAFFGQGTRLTVV.

The chain recombines TRBV9 with TRBJ1-1; D is undetermined. Looked up from germline, CDR1 is SGDLS and CDR2 is YYNGEE. This CDR3 spans 13 amino acids. V lost 3 bases to trimming and J lost 8 bases, with 14 bases between them. CDR3 in amino acids: CASSASPGVEAFF. The CDR3 nucleotides are TGTGCCAGCAGCGCCTCCCCGGGAGTCGAAGCTTTCTTT. The entire variable domain, with the rest obtained from reference TRBV9 and TRBJ1-1, is as follows: DSGVTQTPKHLITATGQRVTLRCSPRSGDLSVYWYQQSLDQGLQFLIQYYNGEERAKGNILERFSAQQFPDLHSELNLSSLELGDSALYFCASSASPGVEAFFGQGTRLTVV.

The chain has TRBV19 and TRBJ1-2; D call uncertain. The length of the CDR3 is 14 residues. With 7 bases removed from V and 6 bases from J, the gap between germline ends came to 18 bases. From germline, CDR1 is LNHDA and CDR2 SQIVND (reference sequence). CDR3 bases: TGTGCCAGTACTCAACTCCCATACAGTAATGGCTACACCTTC. It specifies CASTQLPYSNGYTF.

The J gene is TRBJ1-1, the V gene TRBV28; D uncertain. Trimming pared 11 bases from V and 1 base from J, leaving 14 bases between. CDR1 MDHEN and CDR2 SYDVKM come from the germline V gene. CDR3 length: 13 residues. CDR3 amino acids: CALTRDGNTEAFF. In nucleotides, the CDR3 is TGTGCCTTGACACGCGATGGGAACACTGAAGCTTTCTTT.